The source of this T cell receptor beta chain is a study of blood T cell repertoires in COVID-19. The V end lost 5 bases, the J end lost 3 bases, and 16 bases lay between the germline ends. CDR3 length equals 16 residues. From germline, CDR1 is SGHAT and CDR2 FQNNGV. Data came from immunoSEQ multiplex PCR; TCRdb stores just in-frame clones and leaves some out. The sample has approximately 150,000 clones; 81% are singletons. V and J are TRBV11-2 and TRBJ1-4; D gene unclear. The TCR sequence derives from a woman aged 40 to 50 with acute COVID-19. Sequencing was performed on PBMCs or T cells enriched from blood (not recorded which). The CDR3 region is CASSQKSAGSNEKLFF. The CDR3 nucleotides read TGTGCCAGCAGCCAGAAGTCCGCCGGGTCTAATGAAAAACTGTTTTTT.